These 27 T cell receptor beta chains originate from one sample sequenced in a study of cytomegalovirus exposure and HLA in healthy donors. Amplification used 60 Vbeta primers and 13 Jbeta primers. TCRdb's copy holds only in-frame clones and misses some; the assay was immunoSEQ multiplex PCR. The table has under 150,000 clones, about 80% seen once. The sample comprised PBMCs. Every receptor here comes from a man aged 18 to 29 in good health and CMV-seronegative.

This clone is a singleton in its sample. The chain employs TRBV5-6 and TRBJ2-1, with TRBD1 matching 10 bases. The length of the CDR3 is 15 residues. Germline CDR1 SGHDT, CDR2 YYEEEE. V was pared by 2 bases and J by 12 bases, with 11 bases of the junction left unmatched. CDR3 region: CASSFPRQGARGQFF. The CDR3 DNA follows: TGTGCCAGCAGCTTTCCCCGACAGGGGGCTAGGGGGCAGTTCTTC.

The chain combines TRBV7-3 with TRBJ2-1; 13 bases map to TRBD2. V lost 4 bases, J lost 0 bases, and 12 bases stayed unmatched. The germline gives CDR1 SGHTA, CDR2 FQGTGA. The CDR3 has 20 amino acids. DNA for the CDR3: TGTGCCAGCAGCTCCTTTGGGGCCCGGACTAGCGGGAGCTCCTACAATGAGCAGTTCTTC. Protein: CASSSFGARTSGSSYNEQFF.

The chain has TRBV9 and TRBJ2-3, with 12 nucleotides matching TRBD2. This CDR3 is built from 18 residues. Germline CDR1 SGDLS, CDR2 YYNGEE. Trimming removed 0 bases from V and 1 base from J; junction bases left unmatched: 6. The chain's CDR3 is CASSVGTSGNPRTDTQYF. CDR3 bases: TGTGCCAGCAGCGTAGGGACTAGCGGGAACCCTCGCACAGATACGCAGTATTTT.

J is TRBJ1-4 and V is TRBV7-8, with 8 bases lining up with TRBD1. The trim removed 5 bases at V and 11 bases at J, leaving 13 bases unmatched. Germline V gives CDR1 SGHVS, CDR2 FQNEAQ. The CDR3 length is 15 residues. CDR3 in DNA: TGTGCCAGCAGCACATACACAGGGGGGTTGGGGAAACTGTTTTTT. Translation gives CASSTYTGGLGKLFF.

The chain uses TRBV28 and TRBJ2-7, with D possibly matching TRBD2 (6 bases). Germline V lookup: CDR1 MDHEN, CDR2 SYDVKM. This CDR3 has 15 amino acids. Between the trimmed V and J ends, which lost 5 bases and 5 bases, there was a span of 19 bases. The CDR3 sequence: CASSTPKAAGHEQYF. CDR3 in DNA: TGTGCCAGCAGTACGCCAAAGGCCGCGGGACACGAGCAGTACTTC.

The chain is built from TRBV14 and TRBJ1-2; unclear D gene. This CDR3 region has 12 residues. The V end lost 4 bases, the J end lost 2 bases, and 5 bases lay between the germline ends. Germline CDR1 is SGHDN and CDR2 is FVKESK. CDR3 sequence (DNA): TGTGCCAGCAGCCTACAGAACTATGGCTACACCTTC. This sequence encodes CASSLQNYGYTF.

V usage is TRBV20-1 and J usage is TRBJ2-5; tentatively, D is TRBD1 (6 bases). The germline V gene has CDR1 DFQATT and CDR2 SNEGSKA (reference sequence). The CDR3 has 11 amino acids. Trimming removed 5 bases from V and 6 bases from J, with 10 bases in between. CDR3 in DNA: TGCAGTGCTCGGACAGTTAAGACCCAGTACTTC. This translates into CSARTVKTQYF.

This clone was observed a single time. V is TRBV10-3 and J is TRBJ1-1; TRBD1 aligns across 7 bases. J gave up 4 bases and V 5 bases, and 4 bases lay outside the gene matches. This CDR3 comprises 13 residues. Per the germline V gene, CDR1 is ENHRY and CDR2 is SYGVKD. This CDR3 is CAISPPGGTEAFF. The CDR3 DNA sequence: TGTGCCATCAGTCCCCCAGGGGGCACTGAAGCTTTCTTT.

Here the CDR3 reads CATSRRTGGVAKNIQYF. CDR3 DNA sequence: TGTGCCACCAGCAGACGGACAGGGGGAGTAGCCAAAAACATTCAGTACTTC. V and J are TRBV15 and TRBJ2-4; 10 nucleotides match TRBD1. CDR3 size: 17 residues. J lost 0 bases, V lost 2 bases, and 4 bases had no gene match. From germline, CDR1 is LNHNV and CDR2 YYDKDF (reference sequence).

As DNA, the CDR3 is TGTGCCAGCAGCTTACTGAGTTACTATGGCTACACCTTC. Protein product: CASSLLSYYGYTF. The chain uses TRBV7-9 and TRBJ1-2; D remains ambiguous. The germline CDR1 and CDR2 sequences are SEHNR and FQNEAQ (reference sequence). The CDR3 has 13 amino acids. The V and J ends lost 2 bases and 3 bases respectively, with 7 bases between them. Supplemented by reference TRBV7-9 and TRBJ1-2, the full variable domain reads DTGVSQNPRHKITKRGQNVTFRCDPISEHNRLYWYRQTLGQGPEFLTYFQNEAQLEKSRLLSDRFSAERPKGSFSTLEIQRTEQGDSAMYLCASSLLSYYGYTFGSGTRLTVV.

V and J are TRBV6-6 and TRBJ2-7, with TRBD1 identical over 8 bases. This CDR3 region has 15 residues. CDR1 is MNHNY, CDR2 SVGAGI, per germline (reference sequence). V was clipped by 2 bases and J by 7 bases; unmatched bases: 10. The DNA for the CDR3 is TGTGCCAGCAGTTACACCAGGGCAGGGGGCGGTGAGCAGTACTTC. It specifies CASSYTRAGGGEQYF.

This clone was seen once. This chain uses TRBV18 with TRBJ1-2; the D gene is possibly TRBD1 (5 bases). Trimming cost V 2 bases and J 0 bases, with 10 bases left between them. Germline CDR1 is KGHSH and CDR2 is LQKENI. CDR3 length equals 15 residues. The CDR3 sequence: CASSPSGTPNYGYTF. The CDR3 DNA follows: TGTGCCAGCTCACCAAGCGGGACCCCTAACTATGGCTACACCTTC.

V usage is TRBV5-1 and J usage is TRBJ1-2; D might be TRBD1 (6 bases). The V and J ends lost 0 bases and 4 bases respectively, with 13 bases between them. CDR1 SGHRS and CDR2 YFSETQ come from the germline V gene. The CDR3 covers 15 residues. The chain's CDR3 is CASSLAVRGSYGYTF. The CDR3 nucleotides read TGCGCCAGCAGCTTGGCGGTCAGGGGATCCTATGGCTACACCTTC.

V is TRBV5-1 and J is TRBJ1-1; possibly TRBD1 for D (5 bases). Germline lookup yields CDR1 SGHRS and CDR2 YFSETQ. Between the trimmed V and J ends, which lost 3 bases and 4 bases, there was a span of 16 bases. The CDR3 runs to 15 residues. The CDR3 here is CASSYQAGLGTEAFF. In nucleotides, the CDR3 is TGCGCCAGCAGCTATCAGGCGGGGCTGGGCACTGAAGCTTTCTTT.

The CDR3 loop is CASGWGVPTGADGNQPQHF. CDR3 coding DNA: TGTGCTAGTGGTTGGGGGGTTCCTACAGGGGCGGATGGCAATCAGCCCCAGCATTTT. The V call is TRBV12-5, the J call TRBJ1-5, with 7 bases identical to TRBD1. The germline CDR1 and CDR2 sequences are LGHNT and FRNRAP. V was pared by 4 bases and J by 2 bases, with 17 bases of the junction left unmatched. The CDR3 consists of 19 residues. The variable domain in full, completed from reference TRBV12-5 and TRBJ1-5, reads DARVTQTPRHKVTEMGQEVTMRCQPILGHNTVFWYRQTMMQGLELLAYFRNRAPLDDSGMPKDRFSAEMPDATLATLKIQPSEPRDSAVYFCASGWGVPTGADGNQPQHFGDGTRLSIL.

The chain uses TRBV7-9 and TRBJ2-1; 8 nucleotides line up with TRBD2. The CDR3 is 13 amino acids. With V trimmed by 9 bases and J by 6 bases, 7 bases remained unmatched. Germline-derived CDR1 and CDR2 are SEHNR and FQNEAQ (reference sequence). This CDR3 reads CASPGLGGNEQFF. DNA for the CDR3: TGTGCCAGTCCGGGACTAGGCGGCAATGAGCAGTTCTTC.

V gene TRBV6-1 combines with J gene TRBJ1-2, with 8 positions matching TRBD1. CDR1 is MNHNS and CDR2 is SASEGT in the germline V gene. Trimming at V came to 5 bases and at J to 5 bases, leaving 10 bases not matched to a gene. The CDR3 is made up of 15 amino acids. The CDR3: CASSSPGQAIYGYTF. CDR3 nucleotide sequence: TGTGCCAGCAGTTCCCCGGGACAGGCGATTTATGGCTACACCTTC.

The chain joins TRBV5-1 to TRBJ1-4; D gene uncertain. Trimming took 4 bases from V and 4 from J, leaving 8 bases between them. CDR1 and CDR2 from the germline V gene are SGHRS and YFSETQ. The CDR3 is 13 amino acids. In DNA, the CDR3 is TGCGCCAGCAGCACCACTTATAATGAAAAACTGTTTTTT. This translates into CASSTTYNEKLFF.

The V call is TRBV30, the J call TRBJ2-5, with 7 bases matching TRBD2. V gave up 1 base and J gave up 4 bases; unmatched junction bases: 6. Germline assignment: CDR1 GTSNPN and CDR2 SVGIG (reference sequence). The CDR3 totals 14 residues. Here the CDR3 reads CAWSGMVAGETQYF. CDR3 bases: TGTGCCTGGAGTGGTATGGTAGCGGGAGAGACCCAGTACTTC.

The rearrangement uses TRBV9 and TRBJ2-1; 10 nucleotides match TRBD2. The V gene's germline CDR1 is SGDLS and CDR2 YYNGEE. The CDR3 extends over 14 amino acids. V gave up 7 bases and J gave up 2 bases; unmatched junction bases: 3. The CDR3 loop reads CASEAGGTYNEQFF. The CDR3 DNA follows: TGTGCCAGCGAAGCGGGAGGGACCTACAATGAGCAGTTCTTC. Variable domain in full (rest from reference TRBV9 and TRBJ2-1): DSGVTQTPKHLITATGQRVTLRCSPRSGDLSVYWYQQSLDQGLQFLIQYYNGEERAKGNILERFSAQQFPDLHSELNLSSLELGDSALYFCASEAGGTYNEQFFGPGTRLTVL.

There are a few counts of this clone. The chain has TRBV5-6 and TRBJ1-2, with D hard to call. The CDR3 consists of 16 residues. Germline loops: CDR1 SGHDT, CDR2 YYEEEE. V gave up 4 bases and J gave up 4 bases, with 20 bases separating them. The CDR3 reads CASSKRQELLGYGYTF. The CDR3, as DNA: TGTGCCAGCAGCAAGAGGCAGGAGTTACTAGGCTATGGCTACACCTTC.

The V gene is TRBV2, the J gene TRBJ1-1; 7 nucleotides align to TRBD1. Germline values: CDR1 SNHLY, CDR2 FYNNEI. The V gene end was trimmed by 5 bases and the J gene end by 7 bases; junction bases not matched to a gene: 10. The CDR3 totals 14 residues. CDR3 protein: CASSLTGIPHEAFF. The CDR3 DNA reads TGTGCCAGCAGTTTGACAGGGATTCCGCATGAAGCTTTCTTT.

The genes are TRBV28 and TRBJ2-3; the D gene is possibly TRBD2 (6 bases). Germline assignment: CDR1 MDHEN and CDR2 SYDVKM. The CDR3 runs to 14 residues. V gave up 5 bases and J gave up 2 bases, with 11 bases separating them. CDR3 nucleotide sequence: TGTGCCAGCAGTCCAAGGGACTTCACAGATACGCAGTATTTT. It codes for CASSPRDFTDTQYF. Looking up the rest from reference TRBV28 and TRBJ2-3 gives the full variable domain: DVKVTQSSRYLVKRTGEKVFLECVQDMDHENMFWYRQDPGLGLRLIYFSYDVKMKEKGDIPEGYSVSREKKERFSLILESASTNQTSMYLCASSPRDFTDTQYFGPGTRLTVL.

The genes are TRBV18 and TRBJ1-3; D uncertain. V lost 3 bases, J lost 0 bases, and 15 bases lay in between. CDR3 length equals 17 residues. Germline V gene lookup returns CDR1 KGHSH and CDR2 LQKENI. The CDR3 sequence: CASSPPKEASSGNTIYF. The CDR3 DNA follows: TGTGCCAGCTCACCCCCGAAGGAGGCCAGCTCTGGAAACACCATATATTTT. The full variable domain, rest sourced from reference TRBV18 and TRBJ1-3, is NAGVMQNPRHLVRRRGQEARLRCSPMKGHSHVYWYRQLPEEGLKFMVYLQKENIIDESGMPKERFSAEFPKEGPSILRIQQVVRGDSAAYFCASSPPKEASSGNTIYFGEGSWLTVV.

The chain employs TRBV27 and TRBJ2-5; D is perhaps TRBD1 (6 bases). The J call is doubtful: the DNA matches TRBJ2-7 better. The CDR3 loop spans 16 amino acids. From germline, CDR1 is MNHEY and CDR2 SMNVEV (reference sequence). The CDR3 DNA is TGTGCCAGCAGTTTATCACCCCCACAGGGTAGATACGAGCAGTACTTC. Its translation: CASSLSPPQGRYEQYF.

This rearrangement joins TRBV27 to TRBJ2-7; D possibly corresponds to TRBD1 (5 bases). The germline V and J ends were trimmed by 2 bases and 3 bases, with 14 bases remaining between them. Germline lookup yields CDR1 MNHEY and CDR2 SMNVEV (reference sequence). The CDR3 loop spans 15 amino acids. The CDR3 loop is CASSLSPPGNYEQYF. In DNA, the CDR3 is TGTGCCAGCAGTTTAAGTCCCCCAGGGAACTACGAGCAGTACTTC.

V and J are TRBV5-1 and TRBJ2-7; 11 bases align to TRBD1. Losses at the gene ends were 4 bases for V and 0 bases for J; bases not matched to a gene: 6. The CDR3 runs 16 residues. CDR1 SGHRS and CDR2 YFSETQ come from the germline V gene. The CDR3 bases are TGCGCCAGCAGCCCAACGGGGACAGGGGGCTCCTACGAGCAGTACTTC. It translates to CASSPTGTGGSYEQYF.